This T cell receptor (beta chain) came from a study of neurological immune-mediated disorders. Time point indicated: longitudinal time-point 3. Unsorted libraries were derived from 2 million PBMCs stored at -80 C. This clonotype was observed many times. The team produced cDNA through 5'RACE using 10-nucleotide random UMIs. In every sequencing run, more than 170 million TCR-beta sequences were generated from 15-18 subjects. TCRdb recomputed calls from the 5' RACE reads with MiXCR, one row per CDR3 protein. The table includes some 89,000 distinct CDR3 sequences, about 4% detected once. The CDR3 has 13 amino acids. Germline-derived CDR1 and CDR2 are SGHRS and YFSETQ. The V and J ends lost 7 bases and 5 bases respectively, with 13 bases between them.

The gene calls are TRBV5-1 and TRBJ2-1, with D possibly matching TRBD2 (6 bases). Sequencing used PBMCs. The sequence derives from a woman aged 60-75 years with multiple sclerosis. CDR3 nucleotide sequence: TGCGCCAGCCACGGACTACCGAACAATGAGCAGTTCTTC. Residues: CASHGLPNNEQFF.